This T cell receptor beta chain originates from a study of blood T cells in healthy people across ages. Notes on the study in general: Estimates based on one million T cells were treated as lower bounds. Both higher diversity and more naive CD4+ cells marked long-lived donors when set against aged donors. TCR beta diversity per million T cells fell roughly linearly with age.

CDR3 size: 13 residues. Germline V gives CDR1 SGHRS, CDR2 YFSETQ. Trimming left V 1 base short and J 11 bases short, with 15 bases between. About this clonotype itself: As yet, its antigen is unknown. This may stem from a read error, because a much larger clone lies one nucleotide away.

The authors ran a second PCR of about 7 to 11 cycles using a sample-barcoded 5' primer and a J-beta primer mix. A tag from a template-switch adaptor with 12 random nucleotides marked each cDNA molecule. Via MiXCR, TCRdb re-called the 5' RACE reads, giving one row per CDR3 protein. The table has roughly 640,000 distinct CDR3 sequences, approximately 30% seen once. The V call is TRBV5-1, the J call TRBJ2-5; D call uncertain. The sequence was obtained from a woman of 80 years or more in good health. The sequenced sample was blood. CDR3 protein: CASSLSPDNEQYF. The CDR3 DNA sequence: TGCGCCAGCAGCTTGTCGCCCGACAATGAGCAGTACTTC.